The 9 T cell receptor beta chains given below trace back to one sample, sequenced in a study of shared clonotypes between healthy human individuals. The assay was immunoSEQ multiplex PCR, and TCRdb's table has in-frame clones only and misses some. The table has millions of clones, approximately 95% seen once. The sample was naive CD4+ T cells from PBMCs. Subset of the sample: CD45RA+ positively selected. The receptors derive from a man aged 18 to 30 in good health. Some clones in this sample may be carry-over from other donors' samples.

The genes are TRBV10-3 and TRBJ1-2; 8 bases align to TRBD1. Per the germline V gene, CDR1 is ENHRY and CDR2 is SYGVKD. J was trimmed by 2 bases and V by 6 bases; bases with no gene match: 2. The CDR3 consists of 13 residues. The CDR3 reads CAIRTGVNYGYTF. CDR3 DNA: TGTGCCATCAGGACAGGGGTGAACTATGGCTACACCTTC.

The chain combines TRBV5-4 with TRBJ2-7; D gene unclear. This CDR3 is built from 12 residues. With 0 bases removed from V and 5 bases from J, the gap between germline ends came to 6 bases. Germline CDR1 SGHNT, CDR2 YYREEE (reference sequence). CDR3 nucleotide sequence: TGTGCCAGCAGCTTGGTGGCTAACGAGCAGTACTTC. Translation gives CASSLVANEQYF.

The J gene is TRBJ2-5, the V gene TRBV2; D might be TRBD2 (6 bases). Germline loops: CDR1 SNHLY, CDR2 FYNNEI. The CDR3 loop spans 14 amino acids. Trimming left V 8 bases short and J 2 bases short, with 15 bases between. CDR3 amino acids: CASLRTGRQETQYF. In nucleotides, the CDR3 is TGTGCCAGCCTTCGGACGGGGAGGCAAGAGACCCAGTACTTC.

The gene calls are TRBV6-1 and TRBJ1-3; no firm D call. CDR3 length equals 15 residues. Germline V lookup: CDR1 MNHNS, CDR2 SASEGT. V was shortened by 0 bases and J by 3 bases, with 9 bases between the two germline ends. This chain's CDR3 is CASSEAGLGGNTIYF. CDR3 in DNA: TGTGCCAGCAGTGAAGCCGGTCTGGGTGGAAACACCATATATTTT.

The chain couples TRBV7-2 to TRBJ2-7, with TRBD2 matching over 14 bases. Germline V gene lookup returns CDR1 SGHTA and CDR2 FQGNSA. This CDR3 has 17 amino acids. V lost 5 bases, J lost 2 bases, and 8 bases stayed unmatched. CDR3 region: CASSHRLAGGPPYEQYF. Written as DNA, the CDR3 is TGTGCCAGCAGCCACCGACTAGCGGGAGGGCCCCCCTACGAGCAGTACTTC.

A note on this clone: Other DNA sequences of this sample code for an identical CDR3. The CDR3 DNA reads as TGTGCCATCAGCCAGGGAGACCAGCCCCAGCATTTT. Amino acid sequence: CAISQGDQPQHF. The gene calls are TRBV10-3 and TRBJ1-5, with D tentatively TRBD1 (5 bases). This CDR3 is 12 amino acids long. Germline lookup yields CDR1 ENHRY and CDR2 SYGVKD. Deletions cut 6 bases from V and 7 bases from J, with 10 bases between.

Comment on this clone: The sample carries other DNA sequences with the same CDR3. The rearrangement links TRBV19 to TRBJ2-7; TRBD2 matches at 7 bases. The V segment lost 3 bases and the J segment 0 bases; nucleotides outside the gene matches: 2. The CDR3 is made up of 14 amino acids. Germline V gene sequence: CDR1 LNHDA, CDR2 SQIVND (reference sequence). In DNA form, the CDR3 reads TGTGCCAGTAGTATCGGCGGGAGCTCCTACGAGCAGTACTTC. This codes for CASSIGGSSYEQYF.

This chain links TRBV6-1 with TRBJ1-5; possible D gene TRBD1, 5 bases. The CDR3 sequence is 14 residues long. Looked up from germline, CDR1 is MNHNS and CDR2 is SASEGT. Trimming removed 3 bases from V and 6 bases from J, with 12 bases in between. The chain's CDR3 is CASSEQGVGQPQHF. In nucleotides, the CDR3 is TGTGCCAGCAGTGAGCAGGGCGTGGGTCAGCCCCAGCATTTT.

The chain employs TRBV29-1 and TRBJ2-5, with D perhaps TRBD1 or TRBD2 (5 bases each). Trimming took 7 bases from V and 4 from J, leaving 13 bases between them. The length of the CDR3 is 12 residues. In germline, CDR1 is SQVTM, CDR2 ANQGSEA. CDR3 DNA sequence: TGCAGCGGAGGGGTCGGAGGAGAGACCCAGTACTTC. Translated, it gives CSGGVGGETQYF.